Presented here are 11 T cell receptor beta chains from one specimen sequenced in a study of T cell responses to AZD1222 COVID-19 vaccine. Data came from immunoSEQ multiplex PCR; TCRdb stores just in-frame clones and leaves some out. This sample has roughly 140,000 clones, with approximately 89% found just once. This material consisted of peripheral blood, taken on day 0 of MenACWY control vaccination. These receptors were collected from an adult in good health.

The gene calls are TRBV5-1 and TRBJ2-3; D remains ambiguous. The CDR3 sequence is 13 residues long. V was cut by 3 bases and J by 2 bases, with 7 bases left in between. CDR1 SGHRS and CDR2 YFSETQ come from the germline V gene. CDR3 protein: CASSSTSTDTQYF. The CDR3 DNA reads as TGCGCCAGCAGCTCGACTTCCACAGATACGCAGTATTTT.

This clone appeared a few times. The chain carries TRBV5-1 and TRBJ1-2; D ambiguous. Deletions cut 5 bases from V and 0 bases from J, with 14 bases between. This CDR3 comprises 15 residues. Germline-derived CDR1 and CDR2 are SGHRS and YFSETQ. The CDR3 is CASSHGSQANYGYTF. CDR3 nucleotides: TGCGCCAGCAGTCACGGGTCGCAAGCTAACTATGGCTACACCTTC.

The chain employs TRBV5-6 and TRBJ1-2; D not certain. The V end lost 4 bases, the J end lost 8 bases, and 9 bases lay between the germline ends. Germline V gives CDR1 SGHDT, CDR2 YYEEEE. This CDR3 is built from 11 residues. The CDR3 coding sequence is TGTGCCAGCAGCCAAACCCAGGGCTACACCTTC. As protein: CASSQTQGYTF. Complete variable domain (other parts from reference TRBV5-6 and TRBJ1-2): DAGVTQSPTHLIKTRGQQVTLRCSPKSGHDTVSWYQQALGQGPQFIFQYYEEEERQRGNFPDRFSGHQFPNYSSELNVNALLLGDSALYLCASSQTQGYTFGSGTRLTVV.

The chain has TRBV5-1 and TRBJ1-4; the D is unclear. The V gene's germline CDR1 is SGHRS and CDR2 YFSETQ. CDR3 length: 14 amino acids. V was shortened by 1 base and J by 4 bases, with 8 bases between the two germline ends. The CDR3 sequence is CASSLTGFNEKLFF. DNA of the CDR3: TGCGCCAGCAGCTTGACGGGTTTTAATGAAAAACTGTTTTTT.

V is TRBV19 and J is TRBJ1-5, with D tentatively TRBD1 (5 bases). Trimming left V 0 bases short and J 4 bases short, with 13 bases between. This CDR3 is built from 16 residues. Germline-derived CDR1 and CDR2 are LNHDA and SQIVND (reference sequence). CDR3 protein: CASSIETGGVNQPQHF. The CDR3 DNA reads TGTGCCAGTAGTATAGAAACTGGGGGAGTTAATCAGCCCCAGCATTTT.

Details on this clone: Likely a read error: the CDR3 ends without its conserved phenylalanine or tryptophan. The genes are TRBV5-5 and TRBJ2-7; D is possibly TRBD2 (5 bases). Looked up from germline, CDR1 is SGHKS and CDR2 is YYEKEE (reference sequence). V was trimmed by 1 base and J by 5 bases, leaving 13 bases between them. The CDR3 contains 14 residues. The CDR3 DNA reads TGTGCCAGCAGCTTGCTTTTTCGGGGAAACGAGCAGTACTTA. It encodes CASSLLFRGNEQYL.

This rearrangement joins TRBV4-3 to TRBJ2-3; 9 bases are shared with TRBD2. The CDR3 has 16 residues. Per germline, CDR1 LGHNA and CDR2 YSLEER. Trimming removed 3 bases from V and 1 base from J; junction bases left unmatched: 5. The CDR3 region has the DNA TGCGCCAGCAGCCAGGCCCTAGCGGGACGCACAGATACGCAGTATTTT. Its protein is CASSQALAGRTDTQYF.

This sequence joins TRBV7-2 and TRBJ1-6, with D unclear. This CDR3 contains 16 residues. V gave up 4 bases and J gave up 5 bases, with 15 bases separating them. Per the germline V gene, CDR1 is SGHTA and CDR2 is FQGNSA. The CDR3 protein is CASSSPRAGHNSPLHF. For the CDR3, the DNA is TGTGCCAGCAGCTCGCCTCGGGCAGGCCATAATTCACCCCTCCACTTT.

The chain's CDR3 is CASSSYIDQPQHF. As DNA, the CDR3 is TGTGCCAGCAGTTCATACATCGATCAGCCCCAGCATTTT. The rearrangement uses TRBV27 and TRBJ1-5; D is uncertain. The CDR3 has 13 amino acids. Germline assignment: CDR1 MNHEY and CDR2 SMNVEV (reference sequence). V lost 4 bases, J lost 5 bases, and 9 bases lay in between.

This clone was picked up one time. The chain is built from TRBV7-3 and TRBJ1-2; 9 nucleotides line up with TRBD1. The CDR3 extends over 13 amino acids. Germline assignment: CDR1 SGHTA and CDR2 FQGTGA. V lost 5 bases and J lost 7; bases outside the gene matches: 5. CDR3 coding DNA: TGTGCCAGCAGCGTGGGACAGGGCCGTGGCTACACCTTC. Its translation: CASSVGQGRGYTF.

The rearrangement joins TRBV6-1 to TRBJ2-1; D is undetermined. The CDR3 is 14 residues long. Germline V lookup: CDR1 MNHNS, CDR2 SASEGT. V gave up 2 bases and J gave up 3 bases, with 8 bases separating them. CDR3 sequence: CASSELQHYNEQFF. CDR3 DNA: TGTGCCAGCAGTGAACTTCAACACTACAATGAGCAGTTCTTC.